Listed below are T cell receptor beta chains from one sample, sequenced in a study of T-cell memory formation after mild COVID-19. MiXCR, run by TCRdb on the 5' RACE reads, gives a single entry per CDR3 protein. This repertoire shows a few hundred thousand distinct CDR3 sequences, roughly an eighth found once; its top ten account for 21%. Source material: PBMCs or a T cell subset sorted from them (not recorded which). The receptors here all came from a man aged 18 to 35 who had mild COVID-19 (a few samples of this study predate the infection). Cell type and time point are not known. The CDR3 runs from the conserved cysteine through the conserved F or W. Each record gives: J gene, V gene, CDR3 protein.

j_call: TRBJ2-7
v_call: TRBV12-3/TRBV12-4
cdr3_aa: CASSFLQNYEQYF

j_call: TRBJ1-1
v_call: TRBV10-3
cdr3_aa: CAISGRAEKDIKIHTSIGPEAFF

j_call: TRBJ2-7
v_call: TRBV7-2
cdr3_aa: CASSSHPIGGEQYF

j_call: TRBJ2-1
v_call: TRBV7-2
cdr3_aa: CASSLASGGNNEQFF

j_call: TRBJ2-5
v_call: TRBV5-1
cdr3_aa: CASTLGGAQETQYF

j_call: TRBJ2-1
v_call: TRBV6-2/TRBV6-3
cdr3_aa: CASSYPGGQFF

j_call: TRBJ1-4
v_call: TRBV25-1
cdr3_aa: CASSPQNEKLFF

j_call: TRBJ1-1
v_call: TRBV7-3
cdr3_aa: CASSVSVGGAEAFF

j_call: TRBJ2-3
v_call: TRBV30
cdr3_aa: CACTQGDRTDTQYF

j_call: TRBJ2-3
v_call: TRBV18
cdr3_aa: CASSPQDHTDTQYF

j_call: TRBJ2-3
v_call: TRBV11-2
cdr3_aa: CASSLSREDTQYF

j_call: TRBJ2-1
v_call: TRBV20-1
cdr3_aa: CSARDTSGGASEQFF

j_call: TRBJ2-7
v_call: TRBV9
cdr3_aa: CASSPSGGETYEQYF

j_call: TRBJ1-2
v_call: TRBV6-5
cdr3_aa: CASSYSGGAGGYTF

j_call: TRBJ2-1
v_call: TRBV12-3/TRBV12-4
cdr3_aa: CASSPGGVAQFF

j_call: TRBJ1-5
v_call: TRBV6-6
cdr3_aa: CASSYVTPGQGQPQHF